Following are 2 T cell receptor beta chains from one sample sequenced in a study of sequential checkpoint blockade in melanoma. The sample's treatment: randomized to nivolumab then ipilimumab (arm A) or the reverse (arm B). TCRdb keeps only in-frame clones here, not all; method: immunoSEQ multiplex PCR. Of 1,300 to 1,500 clones listed, 20% to 25% are singletons. The material was tumor tissue (inferred from file names), obtained from a patient given nivolumab and ipilimumab in sequence. The source is a human donor with melanoma.

The V gene is TRBV18, the J gene TRBJ2-7; 9 bases agree with TRBD1. CDR3 length equals 15 residues. Germline CDR1 and CDR2: KGHSH and LQKENI. V shed 0 bases and J 5 bases; nucleotides not matched to a gene: 5. The CDR3 is CASSPPGQGGHEQYF. CDR3 sequence (DNA): TGTGCCAGCTCACCACCGGGACAGGGCGGCCACGAGCAGTACTTC.

For the CDR3, the DNA is TGTGCCAGCTCACCGGTCGGGACAGGGGGCTACGAGCAGTACTTC. Protein product: CASSPVGTGGYEQYF. The gene calls are TRBV18 and TRBJ2-7; TRBD1 matches at 11 bases. Germline CDR1 is KGHSH and CDR2 is LQKENI. V lost 3 bases and J lost 3; bases outside the gene matches: 4. This CDR3 is 15 amino acids long.